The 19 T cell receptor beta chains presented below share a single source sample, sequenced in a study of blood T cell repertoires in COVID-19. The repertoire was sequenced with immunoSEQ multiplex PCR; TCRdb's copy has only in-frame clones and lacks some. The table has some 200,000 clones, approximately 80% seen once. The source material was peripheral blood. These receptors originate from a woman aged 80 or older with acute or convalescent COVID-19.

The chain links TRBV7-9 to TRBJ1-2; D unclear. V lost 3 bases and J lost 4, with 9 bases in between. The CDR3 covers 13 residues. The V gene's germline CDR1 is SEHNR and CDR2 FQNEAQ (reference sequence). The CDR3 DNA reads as TGTGCCAGCAGCTTTCTTCCGGTCTATGGCTACACCTTC. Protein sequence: CASSFLPVYGYTF. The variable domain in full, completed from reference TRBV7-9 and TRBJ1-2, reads DTGVSQNPRHKITKRGQNVTFRCDPISEHNRLYWYRQTLGQGPEFLTYFQNEAQLEKSRLLSDRFSAERPKGSFSTLEIQRTEQGDSAMYLCASSFLPVYGYTFGSGTRLTVV.

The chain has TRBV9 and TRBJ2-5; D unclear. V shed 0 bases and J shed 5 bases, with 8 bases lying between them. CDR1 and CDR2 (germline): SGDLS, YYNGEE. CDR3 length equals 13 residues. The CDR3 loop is CASSVGLAETQYF. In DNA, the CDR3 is TGTGCCAGCAGCGTAGGACTGGCGGAGACCCAGTACTTC.

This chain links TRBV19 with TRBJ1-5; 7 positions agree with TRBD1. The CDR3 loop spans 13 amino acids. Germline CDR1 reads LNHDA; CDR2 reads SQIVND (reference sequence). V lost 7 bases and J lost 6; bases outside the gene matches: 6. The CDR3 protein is CASTDRDAQPQHF. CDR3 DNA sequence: TGTGCCAGTACCGACAGGGATGCTCAGCCCCAGCATTTT.

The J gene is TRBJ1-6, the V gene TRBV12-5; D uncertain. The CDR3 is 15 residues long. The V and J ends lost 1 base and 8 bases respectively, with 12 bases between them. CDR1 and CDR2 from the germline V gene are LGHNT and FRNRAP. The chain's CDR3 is CASGLGQATDSPLHF. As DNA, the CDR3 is TGTGCTAGTGGTTTGGGGCAGGCCACCGATTCACCCCTCCACTTT.

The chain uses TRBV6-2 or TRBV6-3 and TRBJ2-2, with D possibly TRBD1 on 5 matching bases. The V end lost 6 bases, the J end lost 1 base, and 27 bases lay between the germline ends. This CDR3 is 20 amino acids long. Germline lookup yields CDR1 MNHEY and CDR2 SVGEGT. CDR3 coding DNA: TGTGCCAGCAGCTCACAATACTTTTTCGACAGAATAGAGAACACCGGGGAGCTGTTTTTT. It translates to CASSSQYFFDRIENTGELFF.

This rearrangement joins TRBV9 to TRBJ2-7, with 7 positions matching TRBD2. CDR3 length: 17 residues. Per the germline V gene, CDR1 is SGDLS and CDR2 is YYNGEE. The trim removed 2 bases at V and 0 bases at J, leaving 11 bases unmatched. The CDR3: CASSVSTGTTSSYEQYF. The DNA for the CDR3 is TGTGCCAGCAGCGTTTCAACCGGGACTACGAGCTCCTACGAGCAGTACTTC.

The CDR3 region has the DNA TGTGCCTGGACGCGGGGATTGAACACTGAAGCTTTCTTT. Its translation is CAWTRGLNTEAFF. V and J are TRBV30 and TRBJ1-1; D not resolved. In germline, CDR1 is GTSNPN, CDR2 SVGIG (reference sequence). This CDR3 is 13 amino acids long. V shed 4 bases and J shed 0 bases, with 9 bases lying between them.

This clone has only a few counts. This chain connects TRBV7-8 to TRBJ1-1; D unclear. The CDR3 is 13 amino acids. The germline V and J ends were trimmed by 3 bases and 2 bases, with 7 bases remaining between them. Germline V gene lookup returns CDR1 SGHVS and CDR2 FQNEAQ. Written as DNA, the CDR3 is TGTGCCAGCAGCTTGGGCAGAAACACTGAAGCTTTCTTT. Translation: CASSLGRNTEAFF.

The CDR3 DNA sequence: TGTGCCAGCAGCGCTGAGCCCGGGACAGGGTACACTGAAGCTTTCTTT. Protein sequence: CASSAEPGTGYTEAFF. This chain links TRBV9 with TRBJ1-1, with 9 bases fitting TRBD1. The CDR3 spans 16 residues. Germline CDR1 and CDR2: SGDLS and YYNGEE. Losses at the gene ends were 3 bases for V and 3 bases for J; bases not matched to a gene: 9.

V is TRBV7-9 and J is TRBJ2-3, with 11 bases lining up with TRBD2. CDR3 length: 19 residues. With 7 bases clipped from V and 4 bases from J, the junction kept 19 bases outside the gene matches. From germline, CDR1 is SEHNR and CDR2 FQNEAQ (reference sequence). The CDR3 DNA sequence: TGTGCCAGCAACCGTGGTCGGTGGTTAGCGGGGGGGCCAGCAGATACGCAGTATTTT. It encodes CASNRGRWLAGGPADTQYF.

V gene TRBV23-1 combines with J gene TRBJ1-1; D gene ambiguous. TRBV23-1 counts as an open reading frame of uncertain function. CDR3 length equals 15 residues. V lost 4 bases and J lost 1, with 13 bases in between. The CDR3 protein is CASSRSDSRNTEAFF. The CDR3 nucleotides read TGCGCCAGCAGTCGGTCAGACTCAAGGAACACTGAAGCTTTCTTT.

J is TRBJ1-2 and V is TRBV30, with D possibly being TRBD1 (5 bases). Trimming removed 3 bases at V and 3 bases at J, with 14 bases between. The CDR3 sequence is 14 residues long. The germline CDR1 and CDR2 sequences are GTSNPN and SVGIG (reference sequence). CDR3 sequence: CAWRRGGGDYGYTF. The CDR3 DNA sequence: TGTGCCTGGAGACGGGGAGGAGGGGACTATGGCTACACCTTC. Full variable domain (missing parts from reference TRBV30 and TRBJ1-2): SQTIHQWPATLVQPVGSPLSLECTVEGTSNPNLYWYRQAAGRGLQLLFYSVGIGQISSEVPQNLSASRPQDRQFILSSKKLLLSDSGFYLCAWRRGGGDYGYTFGSGTRLTVV.

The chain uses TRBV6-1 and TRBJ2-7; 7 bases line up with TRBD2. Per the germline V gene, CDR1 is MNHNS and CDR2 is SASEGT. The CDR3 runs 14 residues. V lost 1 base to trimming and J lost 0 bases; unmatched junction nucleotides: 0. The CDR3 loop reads CASSEERDSYEQYF. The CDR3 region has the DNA TGTGCCAGCAGTGAAGAGCGGGACTCCTACGAGCAGTACTTC.

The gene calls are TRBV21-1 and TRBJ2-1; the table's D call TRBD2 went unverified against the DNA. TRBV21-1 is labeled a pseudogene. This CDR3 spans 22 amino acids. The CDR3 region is CASSKNTPETENLPGSYNEQFF. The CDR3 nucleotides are TGTGCCAGCAGCAAAAACACGCCAGAGACCGAGAACTTACCCGGGTCCTACAATGAGCAGTTCTTC.

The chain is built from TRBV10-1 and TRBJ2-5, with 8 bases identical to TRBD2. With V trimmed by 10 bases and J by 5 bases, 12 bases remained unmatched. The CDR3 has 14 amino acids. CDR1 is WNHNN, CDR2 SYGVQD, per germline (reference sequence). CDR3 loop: CATPPGGDGETQYF. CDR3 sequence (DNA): TGCGCCACCCCACCCGGGGGGGATGGGGAGACCCAGTACTTC.

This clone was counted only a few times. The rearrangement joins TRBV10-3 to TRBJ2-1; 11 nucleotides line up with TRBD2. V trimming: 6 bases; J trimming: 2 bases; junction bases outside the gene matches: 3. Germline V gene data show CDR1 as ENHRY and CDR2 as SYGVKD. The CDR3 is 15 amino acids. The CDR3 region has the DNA TGTGCCATCAGAGGACTAGCGGGCACCTACAATGAGCAGTTCTTC. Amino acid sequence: CAIRGLAGTYNEQFF.

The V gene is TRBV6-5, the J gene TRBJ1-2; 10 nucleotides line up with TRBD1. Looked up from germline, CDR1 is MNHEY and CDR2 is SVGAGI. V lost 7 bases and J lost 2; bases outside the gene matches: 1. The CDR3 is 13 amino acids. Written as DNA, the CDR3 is TGTGCCAGCAAGGGACAGGGGAACTATGGCTACACCTTC. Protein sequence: CASKGQGNYGYTF.

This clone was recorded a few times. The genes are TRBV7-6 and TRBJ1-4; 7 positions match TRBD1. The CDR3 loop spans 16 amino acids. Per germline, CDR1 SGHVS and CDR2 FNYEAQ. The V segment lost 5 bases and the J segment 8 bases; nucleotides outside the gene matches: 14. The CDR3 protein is CASSAAYQGGREKLFF. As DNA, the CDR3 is TGTGCCAGCAGCGCAGCTTACCAGGGGGGAAGAGAAAAACTGTTTTTT.

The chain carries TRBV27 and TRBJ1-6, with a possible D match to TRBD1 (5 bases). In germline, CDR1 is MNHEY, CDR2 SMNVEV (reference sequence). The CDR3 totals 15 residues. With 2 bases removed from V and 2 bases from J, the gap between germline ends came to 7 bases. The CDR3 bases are TGTGCCAGCAGTTTACAGGGTGCCTATAATTCACCCCTCCACTTT. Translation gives CASSLQGAYNSPLHF.